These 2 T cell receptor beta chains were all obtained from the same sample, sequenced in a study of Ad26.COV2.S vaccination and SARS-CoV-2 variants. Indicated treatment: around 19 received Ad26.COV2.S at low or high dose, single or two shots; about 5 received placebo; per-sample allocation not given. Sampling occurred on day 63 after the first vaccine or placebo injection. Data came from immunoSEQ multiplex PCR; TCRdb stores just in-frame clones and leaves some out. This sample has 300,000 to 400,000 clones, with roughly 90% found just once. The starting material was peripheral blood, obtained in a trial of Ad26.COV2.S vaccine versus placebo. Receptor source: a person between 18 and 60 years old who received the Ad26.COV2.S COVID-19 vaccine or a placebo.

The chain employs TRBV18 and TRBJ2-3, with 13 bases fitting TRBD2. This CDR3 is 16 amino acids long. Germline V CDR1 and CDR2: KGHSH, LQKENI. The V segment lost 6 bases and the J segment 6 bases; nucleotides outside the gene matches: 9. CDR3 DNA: TGTGCCAGCTCGCCCAGGACTAGCGGGAGTGGGGATACGCAGTATTTT. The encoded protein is CASSPRTSGSGDTQYF.

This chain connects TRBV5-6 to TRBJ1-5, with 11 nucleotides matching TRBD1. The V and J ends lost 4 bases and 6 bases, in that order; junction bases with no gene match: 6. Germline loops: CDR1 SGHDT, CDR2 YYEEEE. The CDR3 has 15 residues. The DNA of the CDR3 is TGTGCCAGCAGCCGGGAGGGACAGGGGGTTCAGCCCCAGCATTTT. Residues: CASSREGQGVQPQHF.